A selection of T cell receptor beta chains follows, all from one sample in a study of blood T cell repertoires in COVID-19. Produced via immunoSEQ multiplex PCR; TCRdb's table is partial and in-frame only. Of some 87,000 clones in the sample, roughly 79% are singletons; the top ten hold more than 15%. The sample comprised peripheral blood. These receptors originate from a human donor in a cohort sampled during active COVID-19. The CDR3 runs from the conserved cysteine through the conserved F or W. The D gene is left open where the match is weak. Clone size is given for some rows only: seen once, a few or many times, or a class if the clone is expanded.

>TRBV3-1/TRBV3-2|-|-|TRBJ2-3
TGTGCCAGCAGCTTATCGGCGGGTGGCACAGATACGCAGTATTTT
CASSLSAGGTDTQYF
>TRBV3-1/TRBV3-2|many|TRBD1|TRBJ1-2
TGTGCCAGCAGCTTAAAGACAGGGGGTTTATATGGCTACACCTTC
CASSLKTGGLYGYTF
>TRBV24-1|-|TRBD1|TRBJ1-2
TGTGCCACCAGTCCCAGGGGGGCGACCTATGGCTACACCTTC
CATSPRGATYGYTF
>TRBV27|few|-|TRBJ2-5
TGTGCCAGCAGTCATCCGGGCGGGGAGACCCAGTACTTC
CASSHPGGETQYF
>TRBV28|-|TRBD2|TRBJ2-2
TGTGCCAGCAGCCGGAGGGGAGCGGGAGGACTTTGGAACACCGGGGAGCTGTTTTTT
CASSRRGAGGLWNTGELFF
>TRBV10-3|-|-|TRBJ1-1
TGTGCCATCAGGGACAGCATGAACACTGAAGCTTTCTTT
CAIRDSMNTEAFF
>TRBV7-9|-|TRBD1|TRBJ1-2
TGTGCCAGCAGCCAAACAGGGGGCGACGGTGGCTACACCTTC
CASSQTGGDGGYTF
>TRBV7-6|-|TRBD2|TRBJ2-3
TGTGCCAGCAGCTTAGCGGGGGGGGGAGATACGCAGTATTTT
CASSLAGGGDTQYF
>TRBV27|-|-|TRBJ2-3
TGTGCCAGCAGTTTAACGAAAGCTACAGATACGCAGTATTTT
CASSLTKATDTQYF
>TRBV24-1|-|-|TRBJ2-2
TGTGCCACCAGTGATTTCGCGGGGCCGACCGGGGAGCTGTTTTTT
CATSDFAGPTGELFF
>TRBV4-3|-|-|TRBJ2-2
TGCGCCAGCAGCCAAGATTCGGGCAGGGACACCGGGGAGCTGTTTTTT
CASSQDSGRDTGELFF
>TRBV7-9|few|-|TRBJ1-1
TGTGCCAGCACCTCTGGGGGGGGCCGCACTGAAGCTTTCTTT
CASTSGGGRTEAFF
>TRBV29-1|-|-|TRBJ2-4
TGCAGCGTAGGACAGTCAAACATTCAGTACTTC
CSVGQSNIQYF
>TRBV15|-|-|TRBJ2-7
TGTGCCACCAGCAGCCTAGCTGGGTCCTACGAGCAGTACTTC
CATSSLAGSYEQYF